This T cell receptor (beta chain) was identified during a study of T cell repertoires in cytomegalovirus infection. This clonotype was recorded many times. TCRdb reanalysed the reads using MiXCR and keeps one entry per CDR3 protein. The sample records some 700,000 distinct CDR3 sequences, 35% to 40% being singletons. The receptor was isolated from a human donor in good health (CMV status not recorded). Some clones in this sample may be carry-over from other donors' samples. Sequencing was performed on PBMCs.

The CDR3 sequence: CASSFEVAYHYGYTF. The CDR3 DNA reads as TGTGCCAGCAGCTTTGAGGTGGCCTACCACTATGGCTACACCTTC. The chain carries TRBV7-2 and TRBJ1-2; no definite D call. There are 15 residues in the CDR3. The V end was cut by 3 bases, the J end by 3 bases, with 14 bases between. Germline V gene sequence: CDR1 SGHTA, CDR2 FQGNSA.